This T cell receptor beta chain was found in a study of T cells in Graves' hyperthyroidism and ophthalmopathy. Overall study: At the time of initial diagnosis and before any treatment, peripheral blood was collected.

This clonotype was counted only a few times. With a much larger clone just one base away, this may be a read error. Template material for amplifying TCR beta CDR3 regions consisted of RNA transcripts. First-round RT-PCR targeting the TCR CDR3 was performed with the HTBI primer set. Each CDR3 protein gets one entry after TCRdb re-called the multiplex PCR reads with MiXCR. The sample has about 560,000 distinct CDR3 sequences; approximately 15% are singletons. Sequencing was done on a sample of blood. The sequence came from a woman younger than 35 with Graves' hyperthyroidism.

The CDR3 DNA reads as TGTGCCAGCTCACCAAGACAGACGTACAATGGGCAGTTCTTC. Protein: CASSPRQTYNGQFF. The J gene is TRBJ2-1, the V gene TRBV18, with TRBD1 as a possible D gene (5 bases). Germline-derived CDR1 and CDR2 are KGHSH and LQKENI. The CDR3 has 14 amino acids. The whole variable domain, remainder taken from reference TRBV18 and TRBJ2-1, is NAGVMQNPRHLVRRRGQEARLRCSPMKGHSHVYWYRQLPEEGLKFMVYLQKENIIDESGMPKERFSAEFPKEGPSILRIQQVVRGDSAAYFCASSPRQTYNGQFFGPGTRLTVL.